This entry lists 22 T cell receptor beta chains sequenced from one sample in a study of Ad26.COV2.S vaccination and SARS-CoV-2 variants. Treatment noted: some 19 received Ad26.COV2.S at low or high dose, single or two shots; 5 received placebo; per-sample allocation not given. Samples were taken on day 63 after the first vaccine or placebo injection. Profiled with immunoSEQ multiplex PCR; TCRdb holds only in-frame clones, not every one. Of 430,000 or so clones listed, around 90% are singletons. Sample: peripheral blood, taken in a trial of Ad26.COV2.S vaccine versus placebo. Every receptor here comes from a person between 18 and 65 years old who received the Ad26.COV2.S COVID-19 vaccine or a placebo.

This clone was detected once. The V and J genes are TRBV6-2 or TRBV6-3 and TRBJ1-6, with TRBD1 as a possible D gene (6 bases). The germline V and J ends were trimmed by 3 bases and 7 bases, with 13 bases remaining between them. Germline CDR1 and CDR2: MNHEY and SVGEGT. The CDR3 runs to 15 residues. Here the CDR3 DNA reads TGTGCCAGCAGTTATCGACAACAGGGAAATTCACCCCTCCACTTT. Amino acids: CASSYRQQGNSPLHF.

The chain recombines TRBV5-1 with TRBJ2-7, with no clear D. The CDR3 contains 13 residues. Deletions cut 4 bases from V and 3 bases from J, with 11 bases between. From germline, CDR1 is SGHRS and CDR2 YFSETQ. CDR3 nucleotides: TGCGCCAGCAGCCCGCCTTCCGTCTACGAGCAGTACTTC. Encoded protein: CASSPPSVYEQYF.

CDR3 protein: CASSPGSVEYAGELFF. The CDR3 DNA reads TGTGCCAGCTCCCCCGGGAGCGTGGAGTACGCCGGGGAGCTGTTTTTT. The V and J genes are TRBV18 and TRBJ2-2; maybe TRBD2 (6 bases). CDR3 size: 16 residues. Germline V gives CDR1 KGHSH, CDR2 LQKENI. The V end was cut by 6 bases, the J end by 6 bases, with 20 bases between.

The chain combines TRBV4-3 with TRBJ2-7; the match to TRBD1 covers 7 bases. Germline V gene sequence: CDR1 LGHNA, CDR2 YSLEER. V lost 0 bases, J lost 4 bases, and 6 bases stayed unmatched. This CDR3 is 15 amino acids long. CDR3 nucleotides: TGCGCCAGCAGCCAAGATTGGACAGGTCGGTACGAGCAGTACTTC. Encoded protein: CASSQDWTGRYEQYF.

About this clone itself: Different DNA sequences within this sample yield the same CDR3. The CDR3 here is CASSESGETQYF. CDR3 DNA: TGCGCCAGCAGTGAGTCCGGGGAGACCCAGTACTTC. The chain employs TRBV10-2 and TRBJ2-5, with D unclear. CDR1 and CDR2 (germline): WSHSY, SAAADI. With 0 bases removed from V and 5 bases from J, the gap between germline ends came to 4 bases. The CDR3 consists of 12 residues.

CDR3 DNA: TGTGCCAGCAGTGGCGGGAGTGGGTCAGATACGCAGTATTTT. It translates to CASSGGSGSDTQYF. J is TRBJ2-3 and V is TRBV6-4; 7 nucleotides line up with TRBD2. CDR3 length: 14 residues. The V segment lost 4 bases and the J segment 4 bases; nucleotides outside the gene matches: 5. CDR1 is MRHNA, CDR2 SNTAGT, per germline.

The genes are TRBV7-9 and TRBJ2-1, with TRBD2 identical over 9 bases. Trimming took 1 base from V and 3 from J; bases not matched to a gene: 13. From germline, CDR1 is SEHNR and CDR2 FQNEAQ (reference sequence). The CDR3 totals 19 residues. This CDR3 is CASSLVVSGSPFFYNEQFF. The CDR3 DNA is TGTGCCAGCAGCTTAGTGGTTAGCGGGAGCCCATTTTTCTACAATGAGCAGTTCTTC.

In this sample, this clone turned up a few times. V is TRBV10-3 and J is TRBJ2-7; 10 nucleotides line up with TRBD1. The CDR3 runs 16 residues. The germline CDR1 and CDR2 sequences are ENHRY and SYGVKD. The V and J ends lost 10 bases and 6 bases, in that order; junction bases with no gene match: 18. CDR3 sequence (DNA): TGTGCCAGGAGATACTTTTTCCGGGACAGGGGAACCGAGCAGTACTTC. It codes for CARRYFFRDRGTEQYF.

The chain is built from TRBV28 and TRBJ1-1, with 8 positions matching TRBD1. This CDR3 has 15 residues. J lost 5 bases, V lost 4 bases, and 9 bases had no gene match. Germline V gene sequence: CDR1 MDHEN, CDR2 SYDVKM. The chain's CDR3 is CASSSGQGGWTEAFF. Written as DNA, the CDR3 is TGTGCCAGCAGTTCCGGACAGGGAGGTTGGACTGAAGCTTTCTTT. The complete variable domain, with remaining parts taken from reference TRBV28 and TRBJ1-1, reads DVKVTQSSRYLVKRTGEKVFLECVQDMDHENMFWYRQDPGLGLRLIYFSYDVKMKEKGDIPEGYSVSREKKERFSLILESASTNQTSMYLCASSSGQGGWTEAFFGQGTRLTVV.

This chain connects TRBV2 to TRBJ2-5, with 7 positions matching TRBD2. Germline CDR1 and CDR2: SNHLY and FYNNEI. After removal of 1 base from V and 5 bases from J, the junction contained 4 bases not matched to a gene. The CDR3 has 14 residues. The CDR3 region has the DNA TGTGCCAGCAGTGAAGGAGGGAGGGCGGAGACCCAGTACTTC. Protein sequence: CASSEGGRAETQYF.

This chain joins TRBV19 and TRBJ2-2, with 7 bases fitting TRBD2. The V gene end was trimmed by 7 bases and the J gene end by 2 bases; junction bases not matched to a gene: 10. CDR3 length equals 16 residues. Germline V gives CDR1 LNHDA, CDR2 SQIVND (reference sequence). DNA of the CDR3: TGTGCCAGTATGCGGGAGACCTTTAAAAACACCGGGGAGCTGTTTTTT. This sequence encodes CASMRETFKNTGELFF. Drawing the rest from reference TRBV19 and TRBJ2-2, the complete variable domain is DGGITQSPKYLFRKEGQNVTLSCEQNLNHDAMYWYRQDPGQGLRLIYYSQIVNDFQKGDIAEGYSVSREKKESFPLTVTSAQKNPTAFYLCASMRETFKNTGELFFGEGSRLTVL.

The chain employs TRBV29-1 and TRBJ2-7, with unresolved D. The CDR3 is 13 amino acids. CDR1 is SQVTM, CDR2 ANQGSEA, per germline. The V and J ends lost 6 bases and 2 bases respectively, with 14 bases between them. The DNA for the CDR3 is TGCAGCGTGGCCCTGGACGGACCCTACGAGCAGTACTTC. Translation gives CSVALDGPYEQYF.

V gene TRBV4-1 combines with J gene TRBJ2-3; TRBD1 matches 7 bases. In germline, CDR1 is MGHRA, CDR2 YSYEKL. This CDR3 region has 15 residues. Unmatched junction bases numbered 8, after V lost 3 bases and J lost 5 bases. The DNA for the CDR3 is TGCGCCAGCAGCCATCTACTAGGGGGCGGAGATACGCAGTATTTT. This translates into CASSHLLGGGDTQYF.

This chain connects TRBV2 to TRBJ2-1, with 9 bases identical to TRBD2. Per the germline V gene, CDR1 is SNHLY and CDR2 is FYNNEI. J was trimmed by 7 bases and V by 3 bases; bases with no gene match: 4. This CDR3 has 14 amino acids. CDR3 residues: CASSERLAGNEQFF. In nucleotides, the CDR3 is TGTGCCAGCAGTGAGAGGCTAGCGGGAAATGAGCAGTTCTTC. The full variable domain, with the rest looked up from reference TRBV2 and TRBJ2-1, is EPEVTQTPSHQVTQMGQEVILRCVPISNHLYFYWYRQILGQKVEFLVSFYNNEISEKSEIFDDQFSVERPDGSNFTLKIRSTKLEDSAMYFCASSERLAGNEQFFGPGTRLTVL.

The J gene is TRBJ2-1, the V gene TRBV7-9; perhaps TRBD2 as D (6 bases). The CDR3 contains 13 residues. The germline gives CDR1 SEHNR, CDR2 FQNEAQ (reference sequence). Trimming stripped 11 bases from V and 9 bases from J, with 20 bases between. The CDR3 reads CAEPGTGVGEQFF. Written as DNA, the CDR3 is TGTGCCGAGCCAGGGACGGGAGTTGGTGAGCAGTTCTTC.

The V gene is TRBV6-5, the J gene TRBJ2-7; the D is unclear. The CDR3 spans 15 residues. Germline assignment: CDR1 MNHEY and CDR2 SVGAGI. Trimming took off 0 bases at V and 3 bases at J, with 12 bases between the two ends. The CDR3 reads CASSYSRHQGYEQYF. CDR3 DNA sequence: TGTGCCAGCAGTTACTCCCGGCATCAAGGCTACGAGCAGTACTTC.

The chain uses TRBV6-6 and TRBJ1-6; tentatively, D is TRBD1 (6 bases). Trimming removed 0 bases at V and 8 bases at J, with 8 bases between. This CDR3 has 14 amino acids. In germline, CDR1 is MNHNY, CDR2 SVGAGI (reference sequence). The CDR3 DNA is TGTGCCAGCAGTTACTCGAAGGGGGATTCACCCCTCCACTTT. Encoded protein: CASSYSKGDSPLHF.

In its sample, this clone was seen a few times. The rearrangement links TRBV6-1 to TRBJ2-7; 9 bases are a match to TRBD1. The CDR3 runs 15 residues. With V trimmed by 3 bases and J by 6 bases, 9 bases remained unmatched. Germline V CDR1 and CDR2: MNHNS, SASEGT. The CDR3 bases are TGTGCCAGCAGTGAGATGGGGACAGGGCAAGGCGAGCAGTACTTC. Protein sequence: CASSEMGTGQGEQYF.

The CDR3 protein is CASDKVGGYNSPLHF. Here the CDR3 DNA reads TGTGCCAGCGACAAAGTTGGGGGCTATAATTCACCCCTCCACTTT. The chain recombines TRBV6-6 with TRBJ1-6; weak D call: TRBD1 (5 bases). V was cut by 8 bases and J by 3 bases, with 14 bases left in between. The CDR3 runs to 15 residues. Per germline, CDR1 MNHNY and CDR2 SVGAGI (reference sequence).

In regard to this clone: One junction end does not reproduce the germline sequence, and a read error may be involved. This rearrangement joins TRBV7-7 to TRBJ2-2; the D gene is possibly TRBD1 (6 bases). The germline V gene encodes CDR1 SSHAT and CDR2 FNYEAQ (reference sequence). The CDR3 extends over 15 amino acids. Here the CDR3 DNA reads TGTGCTAGCAGCAAGGGACACGGGAACACCGGGGAGCTGTTTTTT. Protein sequence: CASSKGHGNTGELFF.

This chain uses TRBV19 with TRBJ2-5; no clear D gene. CDR3 size: 13 residues. Germline CDR1 LNHDA, CDR2 SQIVND (reference sequence). Trimming cost V 3 bases and J 4 bases, with 9 bases left between them. The CDR3 region has the DNA TGTGCCAGTAGTATGAACTGGGGAGAGACCCAGTACTTC. Its protein is CASSMNWGETQYF.

The chain is built from TRBV19 and TRBJ2-7; weak D call: TRBD2 (5 bases). V was shortened by 1 base and J by 1 base, with 11 bases between the two germline ends. From germline, CDR1 is LNHDA and CDR2 SQIVND (reference sequence). The CDR3 contains 15 residues. CDR3 bases: TGTGCCAGTAGTATAGGAACTAGGCCGTCCTACGAGCAGTACTTC. Its translation: CASSIGTRPSYEQYF. Looking up the rest from reference TRBV19 and TRBJ2-7 gives the full variable domain: DGGITQSPKYLFRKEGQNVTLSCEQNLNHDAMYWYRQDPGQGLRLIYYSQIVNDFQKGDIAEGYSVSREKKESFPLTVTSAQKNPTAFYLCASSIGTRPSYEQYFGPGTRLTVT.